This T cell receptor beta chain was found in a study of OX40 agonist ivuxolimab in advanced cancers. The overall study: Patients' therapy was ivuxolimab, an antibody that acts as an agonist of OX40 (CD134). Partial responses were observed in three patients, of whom one had hepatocellular carcinoma and two had cutaneous melanoma. The study, taken as a whole, reports: At 0.1 to 3.0 mg/kg, clonal expansion of CD4+ and CD8+ blood T cells had occurred by week 6.

This table comes from immunoSEQ multiplex PCR, and its TCRdb copy is limited to in-frame clones, with some not included. The top ten clones hold 3% to 4% of a sample with 50,000 to 70,000 clones, 91% of them seen once. Concerning this clone itself: Its antigen is still unknown.

V was cut by 4 bases and J by 5 bases, with 17 bases left in between. CDR1 is SNHLY, CDR2 FYNNEI, per germline. The CDR3 has 15 residues. The V call is TRBV2, the J call TRBJ1-2; TRBD1 is a possible D gene (6 bases). This sample comprised CD4+ or CD8+ T cells sorted from blood, obtained in a trial of the OX40 agonist ivuxolimab. This clonotype originated in an adult with an advanced solid tumor such as melanoma, head and neck, liver or kidney cancer. The CDR3 region is CASSGTQGYKYGYTF. The CDR3, as DNA: TGTGCCAGCAGTGGGACACAGGGTTACAAATATGGCTACACCTTC.